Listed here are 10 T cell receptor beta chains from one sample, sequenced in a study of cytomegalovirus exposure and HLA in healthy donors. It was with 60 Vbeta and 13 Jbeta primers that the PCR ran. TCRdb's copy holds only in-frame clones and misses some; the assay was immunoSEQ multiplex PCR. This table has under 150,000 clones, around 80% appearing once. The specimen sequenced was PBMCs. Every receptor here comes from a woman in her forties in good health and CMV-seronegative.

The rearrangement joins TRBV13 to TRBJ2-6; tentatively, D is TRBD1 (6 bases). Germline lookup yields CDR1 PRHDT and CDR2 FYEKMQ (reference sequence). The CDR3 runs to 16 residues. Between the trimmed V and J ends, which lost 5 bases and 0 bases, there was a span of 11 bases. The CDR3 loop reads CASSQGHLSGANVLTF. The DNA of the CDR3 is TGTGCCAGCAGCCAGGGACACCTCTCTGGGGCCAACGTCCTGACTTTC.

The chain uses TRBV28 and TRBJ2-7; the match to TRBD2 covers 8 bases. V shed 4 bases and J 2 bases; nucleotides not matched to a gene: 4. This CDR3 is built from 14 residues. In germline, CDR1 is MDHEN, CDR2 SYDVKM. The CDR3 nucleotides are TGTGCCAGCAGTTCGAGCGGGAGACCCTACGAGCAGTACTTC. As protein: CASSSSGRPYEQYF. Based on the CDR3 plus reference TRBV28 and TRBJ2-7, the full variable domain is DVKVTQSSRYLVKRTGEKVFLECVQDMDHENMFWYRQDPGLGLRLIYFSYDVKMKEKGDIPEGYSVSREKKERFSLILESASTNQTSMYLCASSSSGRPYEQYFGPGTRLTVT.

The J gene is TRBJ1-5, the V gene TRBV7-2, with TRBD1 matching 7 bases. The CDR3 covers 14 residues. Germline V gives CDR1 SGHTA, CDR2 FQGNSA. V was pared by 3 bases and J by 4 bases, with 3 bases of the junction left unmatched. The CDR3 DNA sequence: TGTGCCAGCAGCTTTACGGGACAGAATCAGCCCCAGCATTTT. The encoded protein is CASSFTGQNQPQHF.

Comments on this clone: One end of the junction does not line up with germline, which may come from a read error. The CDR3 sequence is CASSFGGLGANGLTF. The DNA of the CDR3 is TGTGCCAGCAGTTTCGGGGGGCTAGGGGCCAACGGCCTGACTTTC. The chain has TRBV27 and TRBJ2-6, with D perhaps matching TRBD2 (7 bases). Germline CDR1 reads MNHEY; CDR2 reads SMNVEV (reference sequence). The CDR3 length is 15 residues. The whole variable domain, remainder taken from reference TRBV27 and TRBJ2-6, is EAQVTQNPRYLITVTGKKLTVTCSQNMNHEYMSWYRQDPGLGLRQIYYSMNVEVTDKGDVPEGYKVSRKEKRNFPLILESPSPNQTSLYFCASSFGGLGANGLTFGAGSRLTVL.

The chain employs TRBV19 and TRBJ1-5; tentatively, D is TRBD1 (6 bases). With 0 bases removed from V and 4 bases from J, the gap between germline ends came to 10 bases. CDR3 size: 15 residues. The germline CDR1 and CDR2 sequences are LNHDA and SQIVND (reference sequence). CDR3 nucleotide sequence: TGTGCCAGTAGTATAGAGGACGGGACAAATCAGCCCCAGCATTTT. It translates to CASSIEDGTNQPQHF.

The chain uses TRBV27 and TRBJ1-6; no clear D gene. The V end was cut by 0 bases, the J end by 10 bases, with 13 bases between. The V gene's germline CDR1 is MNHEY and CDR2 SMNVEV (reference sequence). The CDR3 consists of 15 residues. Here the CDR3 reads CASSLSTAAWSPLHF. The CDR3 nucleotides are TGTGCCAGCAGTTTATCGACGGCGGCCTGGTCACCCCTCCACTTT.

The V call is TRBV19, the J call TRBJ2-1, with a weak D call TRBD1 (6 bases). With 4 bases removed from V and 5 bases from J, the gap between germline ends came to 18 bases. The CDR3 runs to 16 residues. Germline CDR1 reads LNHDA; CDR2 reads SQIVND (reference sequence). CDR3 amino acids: CASSRWTATGHNEQFF. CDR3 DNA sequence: TGTGCCAGTAGTAGATGGACAGCGACAGGTCACAATGAGCAGTTCTTC.

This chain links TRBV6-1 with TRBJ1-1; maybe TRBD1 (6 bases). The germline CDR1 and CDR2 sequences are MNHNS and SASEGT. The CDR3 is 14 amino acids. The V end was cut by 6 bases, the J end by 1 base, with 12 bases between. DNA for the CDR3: TGTGCCAGCAGCGTGGGACAACCGAACACTGAAGCTTTCTTT. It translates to CASSVGQPNTEAFF.

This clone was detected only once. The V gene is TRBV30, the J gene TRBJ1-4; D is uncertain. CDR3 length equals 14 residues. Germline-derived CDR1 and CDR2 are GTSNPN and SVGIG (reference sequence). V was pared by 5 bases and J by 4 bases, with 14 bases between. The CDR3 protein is CAWENRVGNEKLFF. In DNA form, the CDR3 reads TGTGCCTGGGAAAACAGAGTGGGTAATGAAAAACTGTTTTTT.

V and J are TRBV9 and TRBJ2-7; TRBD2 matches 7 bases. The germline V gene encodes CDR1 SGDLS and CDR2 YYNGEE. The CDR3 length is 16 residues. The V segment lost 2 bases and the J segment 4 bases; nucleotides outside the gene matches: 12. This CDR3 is CASSVGLAGASYEQYF. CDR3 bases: TGTGCCAGCAGCGTTGGGTTGGCGGGAGCGTCGTACGAGCAGTACTTC.